This record looks at one T cell receptor beta chain sequence and its context. The antigen is unknown. This specimen comes from a study of cytomegalovirus exposure and HLA in healthy donors. PCR was performed using 60 Vbeta and 13 Jbeta primers. Repertoires were generated with immunoSEQ multiplex PCR, while TCRdb's copy carries only in-frame clones and drops some. Of about 230,000 clones listed, 85% were seen once; the top ten hold 0.2% to 0.25%. V lost 4 bases and J 3 bases, leaving 14 bases between the germline ends. The germline V gene encodes CDR1 SGHTS and CDR2 YDEGEE. The CDR3 runs 15 residues. Study outcomes and limitations: The authors judged a highly shared variant cluster likely a sequencing artifact. A later analysis linked a missense variant in DCLRE1C to the trimming of TCR beta V and J genes.

This rearrangement joins TRBV5-8 to TRBJ2-1; TRBD2 is a possible D gene (6 bases). The TCR was taken from a girl between 2 and 10 years old in good health and CMV-seronegative. Sequences were obtained from PBMCs. The CDR3 DNA is TGTGCCAGCAGCCTAAGGGGACTTCTCTACAATGAGCAGTTCTTC. Translated: CASSLRGLLYNEQFF.